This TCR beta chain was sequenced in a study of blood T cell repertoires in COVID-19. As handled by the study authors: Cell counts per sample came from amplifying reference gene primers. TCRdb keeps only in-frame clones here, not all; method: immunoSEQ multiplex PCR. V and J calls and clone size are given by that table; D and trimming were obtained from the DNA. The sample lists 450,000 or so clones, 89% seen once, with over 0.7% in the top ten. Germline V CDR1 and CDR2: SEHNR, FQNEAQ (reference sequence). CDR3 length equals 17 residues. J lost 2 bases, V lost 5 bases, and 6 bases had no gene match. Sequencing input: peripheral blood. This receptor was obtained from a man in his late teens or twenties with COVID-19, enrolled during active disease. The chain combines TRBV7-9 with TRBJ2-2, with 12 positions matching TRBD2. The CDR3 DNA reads TGTGCCAGCAGCCTATCGACTAGCGGGAGCAACACCGGGGAGCTGTTTTTT. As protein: CASSLSTSGSNTGELFF.